One sample yielded the 21 T cell receptor beta chains listed below, sequenced in a study of shared clonotypes between healthy human individuals. Measured with immunoSEQ multiplex PCR; TCRdb has only the in-frame clones, and not every one. Of hundreds of thousands of clones in the sample, about 76% were seen once. Sequenced sample: PBMCs. Receptors originate from a woman between 35 and 50 years old in good health. Some clones in this sample may be carry-over from other donors' samples.

The V call is TRBV18, the J call TRBJ2-7; D is ambiguous. This CDR3 comprises 18 residues. Germline values: CDR1 KGHSH, CDR2 LQKENI. The V end was cut by 3 bases, the J end by 4 bases, with 25 bases between. The CDR3 DNA is TGTGCCAGCTCACCTATCGCTCGGGCCACGGGCTCCAGTTACGAGCAGTACTTC. It specifies CASSPIARATGSSYEQYF.

In its sample, this clone was seen a few times. J is TRBJ2-5 and V is TRBV5-4; 11 nucleotides align to TRBD1. The trim removed 4 bases at V and 4 bases at J, leaving 9 bases unmatched. This CDR3 comprises 16 residues. Germline V lookup: CDR1 SGHNT, CDR2 YYREEE (reference sequence). The CDR3 bases are TGTGCCAGCAGCGCAAGGACAGGGGGCTTCGGAGAGACCCAGTACTTC. This translates into CASSARTGGFGETQYF.

The chain uses TRBV2 and TRBJ2-7; D possibly corresponds to TRBD1 (6 bases). The germline V and J ends were trimmed by 7 bases and 6 bases, with 19 bases remaining between them. This CDR3 region has 14 residues. CDR1 and CDR2 from the germline V gene are SNHLY and FYNNEI. The CDR3 protein is CASTVAGVYGEQYF. The CDR3 nucleotides read TGTGCCAGCACCGTCGCAGGGGTTTACGGCGAGCAGTACTTC.

The chain uses TRBV30 and TRBJ2-7, with TRBD1 matching 7 bases. V dropped 4 bases and J dropped 3; count of bases not matched to a gene: 3. The CDR3 is 12 amino acids. Germline CDR1 and CDR2: GTSNPN and SVGIG (reference sequence). The CDR3: CAWTGDSYEQYF. As DNA, the CDR3 is TGTGCCTGGACCGGGGACAGCTACGAGCAGTACTTC.

This chain links TRBV23-1 with TRBJ2-1, with 11 positions matching TRBD2. TRBV23-1 is identified as an open reading frame with a role that is uncertain. The CDR3 has 16 residues. J gave up 6 bases and V 4 bases, and 8 bases lay outside the gene matches. CDR3 residues: CASSPNLAGGFNEQFF. DNA of the CDR3: TGCGCCAGCAGTCCGAACCTAGCGGGAGGTTTCAATGAGCAGTTCTTC.

This rearrangement joins TRBV16 to TRBJ2-4; TRBD1 matches 7 bases. Germline loops: CDR1 KGHSY, CDR2 FQNENV. V was clipped by 4 bases and J by 1 base; unmatched bases: 19. The CDR3 consists of 20 residues. CDR3 region: CASSRKPSGVGRGAKNIQYF. DNA for the CDR3: TGTGCCAGCAGCCGGAAACCGAGTGGCGTGGGCAGGGGGGCCAAAAACATTCAGTACTTC.

This clone has only one observation. This chain uses TRBV5-1 with TRBJ2-1, with 7 positions matching TRBD1. Losses at the gene ends were 2 bases for V and 9 bases for J; bases not matched to a gene: 8. Germline CDR1 is SGHRS and CDR2 is YFSETQ. The CDR3 spans 14 residues. CDR3 DNA sequence: TGCGCCAGCAGCTTCAATACAGGGGAGATTGAGCAGTTCTTC. Encoded protein: CASSFNTGEIEQFF.

The chain has TRBV5-1 and TRBJ1-5; 9 positions agree with TRBD1. This CDR3 spans 16 amino acids. CDR1 and CDR2 from the germline V gene are SGHRS and YFSETQ. V shed 4 bases, J shed 3 bases, and the junction held 8 bases outside the gene matches. The CDR3 DNA reads as TGCGCCAGCAGCCCCGGAACAGGGGGCCTCAATCAGCCCCAGCATTTT. Translating gives CASSPGTGGLNQPQHF.

V gene TRBV27 combines with J gene TRBJ2-1; the match to TRBD2 covers 10 bases. Germline CDR1 and CDR2: MNHEY and SMNVEV (reference sequence). V shed 1 base, J shed 6 bases, and the junction held 9 bases outside the gene matches. The CDR3 consists of 17 residues. In nucleotides, the CDR3 is TGTGCCAGCAGTTTATTTTGGCTAGCGGGAGTTGGCAATGAGCAGTTCTTC. Translation gives CASSLFWLAGVGNEQFF.

The chain joins TRBV27 to TRBJ2-1, with 10 bases aligning to TRBD2. Germline CDR1 is MNHEY and CDR2 is SMNVEV (reference sequence). The CDR3 has 15 amino acids. V was clipped by 2 bases and J by 4 bases; unmatched bases: 2. The CDR3 DNA reads TGTGCCAGCAGTTTAGCTAGCGGGAGATACAATGAGCAGTTCTTC. Translating it yields CASSLASGRYNEQFF.

The chain has TRBV9 and TRBJ2-3; weak D call: TRBD1 (6 bases). There are 17 residues in the CDR3. The germline CDR1 and CDR2 sequences are SGDLS and YYNGEE. The V and J ends lost 1 base and 2 bases respectively, with 17 bases between them. CDR3 region: CASSVSLRQAPTDTQYF. As DNA, the CDR3 is TGTGCCAGCAGCGTAAGTCTCCGACAGGCCCCCACAGATACGCAGTATTTT.

The rearrangement joins TRBV13 to TRBJ2-5; tentatively, D is TRBD2 (5 bases). V lost 0 bases and J 5 bases, leaving 13 bases between the germline ends. Germline lookup yields CDR1 PRHDT and CDR2 FYEKMQ (reference sequence). The CDR3 covers 15 residues. DNA for the CDR3: TGTGCCAGCAGCTTAGGCCTTGGTAGCGCGGAGACCCAGTACTTC. This encodes CASSLGLGSAETQYF.

The gene calls are TRBV27 and TRBJ2-7, with TRBD2 matching over 7 bases. The CDR3 is 15 amino acids. Looked up from germline, CDR1 is MNHEY and CDR2 is SMNVEV (reference sequence). The V and J ends lost 0 bases and 5 bases, in that order; junction bases with no gene match: 7. The CDR3 DNA reads as TGTGCCAGCAGTTTATCCCGATCGGGGAGGGACGAGCAGTACTTC. As protein: CASSLSRSGRDEQYF.

The chain uses TRBV5-1 and TRBJ1-6, with D possibly TRBD1 on 5 matching bases. This CDR3 comprises 15 residues. CDR1 is SGHRS and CDR2 is YFSETQ in the germline V gene. V was pared by 0 bases and J by 5 bases, with 9 bases between. The CDR3 nucleotides are TGCGCCAGCAGCTTGGGCAGGGAGGATAATTCACCCCTCCACTTT. Its translation is CASSLGREDNSPLHF.

There are a few counts of this clone. The CDR3, as DNA: TGTGCCAGCAGCTTAAATGGGCGGGAGGGGGCAGATACGCAGTATTTT. It codes for CASSLNGREGADTQYF. The chain employs TRBV7-3 and TRBJ2-3; 9 bases are a match to TRBD2. This CDR3 is built from 16 residues. Unmatched junction bases numbered 6, after V lost 1 base and J lost 4 bases. Germline V gene sequence: CDR1 SGHTA, CDR2 FQGTGA.

This clone was counted a few times. The chain couples TRBV5-4 to TRBJ1-4; D call uncertain. The CDR3 runs to 14 residues. V was clipped by 0 bases and J by 5 bases, with 8 bases between them. The germline V gene has CDR1 SGHNT and CDR2 YYREEE (reference sequence). The CDR3: CASSLGDANEKLFF. DNA for the CDR3: TGTGCCAGCAGCTTGGGGGATGCGAATGAAAAACTGTTTTTT. The variable domain in full, with the rest retrieved from reference TRBV5-4 and TRBJ1-4, is ETGVTQSPTHLIKTRGQQVTLRCSSQSGHNTVSWYQQALGQGPQFIFQYYREEENGRGNFPPRFSGLQFPNYSSELNVNALELDDSALYLCASSLGDANEKLFFGSGTQLSVL.

The chain has TRBV2 and TRBJ1-2, with D perhaps TRBD1 (6 bases). V was pared by 7 bases and J by 4 bases, with 19 bases between. Germline CDR1 and CDR2: SNHLY and FYNNEI. This CDR3 is 15 amino acids long. The DNA for the CDR3 is TGTGCCAGCATGGGCCTCGCAGGGGTAGTCTATGGCTACACCTTC. This sequence encodes CASMGLAGVVYGYTF.

The chain is built from TRBV4-3 and TRBJ1-1; D gene unclear. CDR1 is LGHNA, CDR2 YSLEER, per germline. The length of the CDR3 is 15 residues. Trimming cost V 4 bases and J 0 bases, with 12 bases left between them. The CDR3, as DNA: TGCGCCAGCAGCCCCCCGCGGGGTTTGAACACTGAAGCTTTCTTT. Protein product: CASSPPRGLNTEAFF.

The rearrangement joins TRBV7-9 to TRBJ2-5; possibly TRBD1 for D (5 bases). CDR1 and CDR2 from the germline V gene are SEHNR and FQNEAQ (reference sequence). V lost 5 bases, J lost 5 bases, and 12 bases lay in between. The CDR3 has 13 amino acids. The chain's CDR3 is CASSPDTSETQYF. CDR3 bases: TGTGCCAGCAGCCCGGACACGTCGGAGACCCAGTACTTC.

The chain links TRBV11-2 to TRBJ2-6; D might be TRBD1 (5 bases). The CDR3 has 16 amino acids. Trimming shortened V by 2 bases and J by 2 bases, and 10 bases separated the two germline ends. Germline V CDR1 and CDR2: SGHAT, FQNNGV. The CDR3 DNA sequence: TGTGCCAGCAGCTTATCGGGCAGGGCTGGGGCCAACGTCCTGACTTTC. Translation: CASSLSGRAGANVLTF.

The V gene is TRBV29-1, the J gene TRBJ1-1, with TRBD1 as a possible D gene (6 bases). This CDR3 has 13 residues. Germline assignment: CDR1 SQVTM and CDR2 ANQGSEA. V shed 5 bases and J shed 4 bases, with 14 bases lying between them. The CDR3 DNA reads as TGCAGCGTTTCGAGGGGGGATGTCACTGAAGCTTTCTTT. As protein: CSVSRGDVTEAFF.